This section outlines one TCR beta chain sequence together with its context. The data derive from a study of control samples from healthy donors and cancer patients. The ends lost 1 base at V and 5 bases at J; junction bases unmatched: 2. The CDR3 runs to 16 residues. Germline V CDR1 and CDR2: MDHEN, SYDVKM. Some clones are missing from TCRdb's copy, which holds only in-frame ones; the method was immunoSEQ multiplex PCR. The sample contains under 200,000 clones, roughly nine tenths of which appear only once. V is TRBV28 and J is TRBJ2-2; TRBD1 matches at 12 bases. This sequence was found in a woman under 40 in good health. Sequenced: blood. CDR3 sequence reads: CASSLLGQGATGELFF. CDR3 nucleotides: TGTGCCAGCAGTTTATTGGGACAGGGGGCTACCGGGGAGCTGTTTTTT.